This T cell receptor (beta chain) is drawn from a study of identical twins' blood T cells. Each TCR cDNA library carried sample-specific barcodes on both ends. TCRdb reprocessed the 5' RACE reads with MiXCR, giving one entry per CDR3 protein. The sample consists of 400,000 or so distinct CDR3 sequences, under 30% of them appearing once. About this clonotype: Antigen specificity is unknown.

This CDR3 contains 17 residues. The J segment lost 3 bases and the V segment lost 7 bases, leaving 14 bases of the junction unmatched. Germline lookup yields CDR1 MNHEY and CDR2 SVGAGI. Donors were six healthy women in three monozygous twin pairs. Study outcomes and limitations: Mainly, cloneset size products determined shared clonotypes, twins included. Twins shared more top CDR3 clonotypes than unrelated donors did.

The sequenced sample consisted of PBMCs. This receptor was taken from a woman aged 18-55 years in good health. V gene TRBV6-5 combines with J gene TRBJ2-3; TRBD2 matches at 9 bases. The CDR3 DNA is TGTGCCAGCACCAAGACGGGTCGGCTAGCGGGAACAGATACGCAGTATTTT. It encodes CASTKTGRLAGTDTQYF.